This T cell receptor (beta chain) came from a study of blood T cells in healthy people across ages. Peripheral blood from each donor was collected in a volume of approximately 9.2 milliliters. Total RNA, at least 6 micrograms per sample, came from PBMCs. Through a sample-barcoded 5' primer and a J-beta primer mix, a second PCR was run for roughly 7 to 12 cycles. One entry per CDR3 protein results from TCRdb running MiXCR on the 5' RACE reads. The sample shows roughly 800,000 distinct CDR3 sequences, roughly 50% of them seen only once. The CDR3 length is 17 residues. J gave up 1 base and V 6 bases, and 14 bases lay outside the gene matches. Germline CDR1 DFQATT, CDR2 SNEGSKA (reference sequence).

The rearrangement uses TRBV20-1 and TRBJ2-1; 8 bases are shared with TRBD2. The TCR sequence derives from a man between 25 and 39 years old in good health. Sequencing was performed on blood. The CDR3 region has the DNA TGCAGTGCCGGGGGGGACCTACTCTCCCCGTCCTACAATGAGCAGTTCTTC. Its protein is CSAGGDLLSPSYNEQFF.